This TCR beta chain was recovered during a study of shared clonotypes between healthy human individuals. Study conclusions and caveats: Among non-shared clonotypes, generation probabilities were lower than among those shared by all four donors. Though the depth was large, rarefaction showed that sorted-subset sequencing was incomplete.

This clone was detected only once. Its target is unknown. Per germline, CDR1 SGHTA and CDR2 FQGNSA. Trimming removed 3 bases from V and 3 bases from J, with 15 bases in between. The CDR3 length is 16 residues. Sorted-subset replicate PCRs used 200 ng DNA, around 31,000 T cell genomes. Some clones are missing from TCRdb's copy, which holds only in-frame ones; the method was immunoSEQ multiplex PCR. The data show millions of clones, with more than 85% seen just once and 0.39% held by the top ten. Sample: naive CD4+ T cells from PBMCs. The subset: CD45RA+ positively selected. This sequence joins TRBV7-2 and TRBJ1-3; D may be TRBD1 (5 bases). This sequence originates from a man in his late teens or twenties in good health. Some clones in this sample may be carry-over from other donors' samples. The CDR3 sequence is CASSLQGWSRGNTIYF. The DNA for the CDR3 is TGTGCCAGCAGCTTGCAGGGTTGGTCTCGTGGAAACACCATATATTTT.